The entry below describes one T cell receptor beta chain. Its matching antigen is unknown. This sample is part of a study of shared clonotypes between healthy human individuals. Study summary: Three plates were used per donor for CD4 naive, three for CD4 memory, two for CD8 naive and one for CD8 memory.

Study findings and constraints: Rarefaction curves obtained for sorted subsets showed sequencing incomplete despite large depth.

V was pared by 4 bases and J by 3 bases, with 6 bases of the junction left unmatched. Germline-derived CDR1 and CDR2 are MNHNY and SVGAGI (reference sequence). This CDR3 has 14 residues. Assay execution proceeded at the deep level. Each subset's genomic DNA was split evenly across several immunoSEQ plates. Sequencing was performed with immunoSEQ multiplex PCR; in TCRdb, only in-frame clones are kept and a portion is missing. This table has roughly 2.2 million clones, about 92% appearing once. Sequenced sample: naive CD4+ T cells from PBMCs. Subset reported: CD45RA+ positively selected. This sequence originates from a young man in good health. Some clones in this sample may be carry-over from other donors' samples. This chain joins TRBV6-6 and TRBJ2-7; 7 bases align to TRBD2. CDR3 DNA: TGTGCCAGCAGTTTTTCCGGACTAGTCTACGAGCAGTACTTC. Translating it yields CASSFSGLVYEQYF.